Detailed here is one T cell receptor beta chain. Treatment of the sample: some 20 received Ad26.COV2.S at low or high dose, single or two shots; about 5 received placebo; per-sample allocation not given. On day 63 after the first injection, vaccine and placebo recipients gave samples. SARS-CoV-2 spike from the Wuhan strain was encoded by the vaccine, an Ad26 vector. This sample is part of a study of Ad26.COV2.S vaccination and SARS-CoV-2 variants. TCRdb's table, derived via immunoSEQ multiplex PCR, lists solely in-frame clones and lacks some. There are about 240,000 clones in the sample; approximately 87% occur only once, and about 10% lies in the top ten. CDR1 is MDHEN, CDR2 SYDVKM, per germline. V shed 5 bases and J 6 bases; nucleotides not matched to a gene: 10. CDR3 length: 15 amino acids.

The chain combines TRBV28 with TRBJ1-5; TRBD1 matches 7 bases. The sequence derives from a person between 18 and 60 years old who received the Ad26.COV2.S COVID-19 vaccine or a placebo. The starting material was peripheral blood, obtained in a trial of Ad26.COV2.S vaccine versus placebo. The CDR3 reads CASSTDRVPGQPQHF. CDR3 in DNA: TGTGCCAGCAGTACAGACAGGGTCCCAGGTCAGCCCCAGCATTTT.